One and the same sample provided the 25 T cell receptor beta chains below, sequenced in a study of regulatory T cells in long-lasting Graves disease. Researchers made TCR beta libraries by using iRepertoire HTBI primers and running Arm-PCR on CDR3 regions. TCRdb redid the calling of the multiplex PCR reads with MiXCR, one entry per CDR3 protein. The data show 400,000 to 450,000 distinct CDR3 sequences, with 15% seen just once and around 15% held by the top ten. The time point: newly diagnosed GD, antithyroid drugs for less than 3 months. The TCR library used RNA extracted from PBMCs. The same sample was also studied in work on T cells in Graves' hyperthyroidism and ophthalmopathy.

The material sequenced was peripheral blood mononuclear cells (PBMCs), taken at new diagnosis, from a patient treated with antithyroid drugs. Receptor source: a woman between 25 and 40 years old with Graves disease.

The CDR3 reads CASSLDPGVSSYEQYF. CDR3 in DNA: TGTGCCAGCAGCTTGGATCCGGGGGTTAGCTCCTACGAGCAGTACTTC. This chain joins TRBV5-4 and TRBJ2-7; weak D call: TRBD2 (6 bases). The CDR3 loop spans 16 amino acids. Germline CDR1 and CDR2: SGHNT and YYREEE (reference sequence). The V and J ends lost 0 bases and 0 bases respectively, with 13 bases between them.

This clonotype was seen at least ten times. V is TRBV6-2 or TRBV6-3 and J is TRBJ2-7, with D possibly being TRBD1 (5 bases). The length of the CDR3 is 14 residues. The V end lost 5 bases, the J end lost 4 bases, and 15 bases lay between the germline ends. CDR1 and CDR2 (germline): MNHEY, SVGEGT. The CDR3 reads CASSEAGILYEQYF. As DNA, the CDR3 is TGTGCCAGCAGTGAAGCAGGGATTTTATACGAGCAGTACTTC.

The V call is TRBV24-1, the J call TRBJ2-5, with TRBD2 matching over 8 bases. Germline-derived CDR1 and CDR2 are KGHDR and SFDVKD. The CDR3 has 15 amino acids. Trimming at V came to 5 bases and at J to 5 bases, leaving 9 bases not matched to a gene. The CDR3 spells CATSAREGLGETQYF. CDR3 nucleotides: TGTGCCACCAGTGCCCGGGAGGGCCTAGGGGAGACCCAGTACTTC.

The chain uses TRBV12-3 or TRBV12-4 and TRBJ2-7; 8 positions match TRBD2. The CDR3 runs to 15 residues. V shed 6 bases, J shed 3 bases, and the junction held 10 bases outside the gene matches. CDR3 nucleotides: TGTGCCAGCAGACGAGCGGGAGAGAGGGGCTACGAGCAGTACTTC. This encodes CASRRAGERGYEQYF.

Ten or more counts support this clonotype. Here the CDR3 DNA reads TGTGCCAGCGGGATGGACAGCAATCAGCCCCAGCATTTT. This gives the protein CASGMDSNQPQHF. The chain uses TRBV2 and TRBJ1-5, with D unresolved. CDR1 and CDR2 from the germline V gene are SNHLY and FYNNEI. V shed 8 bases and J shed 1 base, with 9 bases lying between them. This CDR3 is 13 amino acids long.

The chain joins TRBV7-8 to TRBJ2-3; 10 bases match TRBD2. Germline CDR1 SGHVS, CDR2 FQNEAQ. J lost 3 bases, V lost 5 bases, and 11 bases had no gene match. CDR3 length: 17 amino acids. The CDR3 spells CASSIGGSGRETDTQYF. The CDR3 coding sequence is TGTGCCAGCAGCATAGGAGGGAGCGGGAGGGAGACAGATACGCAGTATTTT. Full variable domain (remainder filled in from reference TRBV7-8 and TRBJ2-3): GAGVSQSPRYKVAKRGQDVALRCDPISGHVSLFWYQQALGQGPEFLTYFQNEAQLDKSGLPSDRFFAERPEGSVSTLKIQRTQQEDSAVYLCASSIGGSGRETDTQYFGPGTRLTVL.

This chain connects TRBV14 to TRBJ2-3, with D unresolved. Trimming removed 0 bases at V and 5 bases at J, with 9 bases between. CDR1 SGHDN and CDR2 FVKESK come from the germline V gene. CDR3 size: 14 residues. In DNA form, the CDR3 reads TGTGCCAGCAGCCAAGATCTTATTCGAGATACGCAGTATTTT. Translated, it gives CASSQDLIRDTQYF.

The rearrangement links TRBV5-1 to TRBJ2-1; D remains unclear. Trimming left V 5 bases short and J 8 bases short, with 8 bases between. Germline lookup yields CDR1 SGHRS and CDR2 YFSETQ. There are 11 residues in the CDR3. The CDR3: CASRTADEQFF. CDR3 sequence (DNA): TGCGCCAGCAGAACAGCCGATGAGCAGTTCTTC.

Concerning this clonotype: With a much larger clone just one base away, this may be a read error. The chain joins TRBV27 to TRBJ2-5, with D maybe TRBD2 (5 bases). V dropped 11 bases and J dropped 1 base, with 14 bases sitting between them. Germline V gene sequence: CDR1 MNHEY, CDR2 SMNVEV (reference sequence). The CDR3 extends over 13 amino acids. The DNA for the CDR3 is TGTGCCGCCCGGTCGGACTTCCAAGAGACCCAGTACTTC. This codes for CAARSDFQETQYF.

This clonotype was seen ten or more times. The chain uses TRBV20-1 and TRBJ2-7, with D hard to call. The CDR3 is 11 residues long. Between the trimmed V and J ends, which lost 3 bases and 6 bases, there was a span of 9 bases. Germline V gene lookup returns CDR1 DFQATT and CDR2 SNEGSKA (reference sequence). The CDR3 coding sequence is TGCAGTGCTAGGGCCCTCGGCGAGCAGTACTTC. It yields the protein CSARALGEQYF.

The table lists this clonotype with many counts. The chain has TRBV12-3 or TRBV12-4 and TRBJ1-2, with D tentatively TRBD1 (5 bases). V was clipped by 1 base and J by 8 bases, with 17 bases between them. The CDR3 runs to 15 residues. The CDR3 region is CASSLVSGAVEGYTF. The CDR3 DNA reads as TGTGCCAGCAGTTTAGTGTCTGGGGCGGTGGAAGGCTACACCTTC.

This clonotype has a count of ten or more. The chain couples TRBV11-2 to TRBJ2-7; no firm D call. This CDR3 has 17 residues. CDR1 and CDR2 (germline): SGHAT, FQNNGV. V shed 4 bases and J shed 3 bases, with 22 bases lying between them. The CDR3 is CASSSSGVWSSYYEQYF. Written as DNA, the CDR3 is TGTGCCAGCAGCTCCTCCGGTGTATGGTCGAGCTACTACGAGCAGTACTTC.

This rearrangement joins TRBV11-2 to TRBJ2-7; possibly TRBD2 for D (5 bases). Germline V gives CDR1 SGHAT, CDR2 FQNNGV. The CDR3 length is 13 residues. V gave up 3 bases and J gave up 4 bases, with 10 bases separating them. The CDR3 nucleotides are TGTGCCAGCAGCTTTGCTAGCCCGTACGAGCAGTACTTC. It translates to CASSFASPYEQYF.

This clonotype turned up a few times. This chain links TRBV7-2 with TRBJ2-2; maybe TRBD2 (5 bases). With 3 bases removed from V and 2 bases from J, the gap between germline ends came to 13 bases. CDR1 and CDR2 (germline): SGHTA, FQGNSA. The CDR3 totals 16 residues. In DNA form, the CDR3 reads TGTGCCAGCAGCTTCCGAGGGCGACCCAACACCGGGGAGCTGTTTTTT. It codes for CASSFRGRPNTGELFF.

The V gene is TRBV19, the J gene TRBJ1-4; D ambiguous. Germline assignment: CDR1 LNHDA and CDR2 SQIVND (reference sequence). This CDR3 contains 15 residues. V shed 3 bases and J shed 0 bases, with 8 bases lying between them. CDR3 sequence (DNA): TGTGCCAGTAGTATGGATATGGCAACTAATGAAAAACTGTTTTTT. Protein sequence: CASSMDMATNEKLFF.

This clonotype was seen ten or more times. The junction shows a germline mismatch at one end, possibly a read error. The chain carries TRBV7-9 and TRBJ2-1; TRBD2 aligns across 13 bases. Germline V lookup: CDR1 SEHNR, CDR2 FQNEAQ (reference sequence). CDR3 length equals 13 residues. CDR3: CASSPPGTSGNIF. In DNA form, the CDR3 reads TGTGCCAGCAGCCCCCCCGGGACTAGCGGGAACATCTTC.

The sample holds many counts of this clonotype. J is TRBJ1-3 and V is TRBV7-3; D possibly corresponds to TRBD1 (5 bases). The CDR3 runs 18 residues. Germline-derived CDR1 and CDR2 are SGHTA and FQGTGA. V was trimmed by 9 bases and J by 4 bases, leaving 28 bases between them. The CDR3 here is CARTAPSGGGSAGNTIYF. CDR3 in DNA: TGTGCCAGGACCGCTCCCTCCGGGGGGGGGAGCGCGGGAAACACCATATATTTT.

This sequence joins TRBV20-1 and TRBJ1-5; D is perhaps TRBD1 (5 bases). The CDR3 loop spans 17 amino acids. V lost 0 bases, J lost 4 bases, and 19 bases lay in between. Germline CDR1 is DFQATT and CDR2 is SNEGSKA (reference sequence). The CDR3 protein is CSARDYRDRRFNQPQHF. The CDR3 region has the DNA TGCAGTGCTAGAGATTACCGGGACCGAAGGTTTAATCAGCCCCAGCATTTT.

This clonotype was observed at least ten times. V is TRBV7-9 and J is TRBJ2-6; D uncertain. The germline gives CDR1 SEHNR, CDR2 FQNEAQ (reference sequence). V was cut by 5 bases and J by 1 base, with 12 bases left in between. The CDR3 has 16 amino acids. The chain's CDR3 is CASSPRRGSGANVLTF. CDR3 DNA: TGTGCCAGCAGCCCCCGGCGAGGTTCTGGGGCCAACGTCCTGACTTTC.

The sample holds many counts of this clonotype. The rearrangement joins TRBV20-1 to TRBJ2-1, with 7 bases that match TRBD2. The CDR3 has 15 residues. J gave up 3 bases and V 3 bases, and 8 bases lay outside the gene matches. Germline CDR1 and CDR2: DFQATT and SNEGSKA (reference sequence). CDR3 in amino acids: CSASLASGNYNEQFF. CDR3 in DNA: TGCAGTGCTAGTTTAGCTAGCGGAAACTACAATGAGCAGTTCTTC.

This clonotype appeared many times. This CDR3 is CASSPIAVGYEQYF. DNA for the CDR3: TGTGCCAGCAGTCCCATAGCGGTTGGCTACGAGCAGTACTTC. This chain connects TRBV2 to TRBJ2-7; a possible D gene is TRBD2 (6 bases). The CDR3 is made up of 14 amino acids. Between the trimmed V and J ends, which lost 5 bases and 3 bases, there was a span of 14 bases. The V gene's germline CDR1 is SNHLY and CDR2 FYNNEI.

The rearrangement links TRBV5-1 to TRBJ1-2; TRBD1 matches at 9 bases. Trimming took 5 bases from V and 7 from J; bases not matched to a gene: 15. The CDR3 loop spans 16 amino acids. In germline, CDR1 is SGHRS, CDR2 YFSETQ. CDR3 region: CASRAQGPTGGSGYTF. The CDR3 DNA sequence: TGCGCCAGCAGGGCGCAGGGTCCTACAGGGGGCTCTGGCTACACCTTC.

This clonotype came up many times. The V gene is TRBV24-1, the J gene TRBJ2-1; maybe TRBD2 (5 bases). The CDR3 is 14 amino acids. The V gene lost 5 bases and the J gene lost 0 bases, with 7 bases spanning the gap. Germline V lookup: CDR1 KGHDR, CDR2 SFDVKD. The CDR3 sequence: CATSAGSSYNEQFF. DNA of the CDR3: TGTGCCACCAGTGCGGGGAGCTCCTACAATGAGCAGTTCTTC.

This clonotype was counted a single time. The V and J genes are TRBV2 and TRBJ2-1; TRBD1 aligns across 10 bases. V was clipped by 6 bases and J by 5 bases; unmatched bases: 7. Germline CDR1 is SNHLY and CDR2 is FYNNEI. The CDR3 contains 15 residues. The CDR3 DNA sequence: TGTGCCAGCAGGCCCGACAGGGGGCTAGACAATGAGCAGTTCTTC. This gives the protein CASRPDRGLDNEQFF.

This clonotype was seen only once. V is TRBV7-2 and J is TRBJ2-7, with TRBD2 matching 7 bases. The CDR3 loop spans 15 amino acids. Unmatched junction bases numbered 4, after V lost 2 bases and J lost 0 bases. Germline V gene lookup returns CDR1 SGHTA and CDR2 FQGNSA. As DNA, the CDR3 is TGTGCCAGCAGCTTAACAGCGGGACGCTCCTACGAGCAGTACTTC. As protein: CASSLTAGRSYEQYF.